A single sample is the source of the 20 T cell receptor beta chains below, sequenced in a study of shared clonotypes between healthy human individuals. Data came from immunoSEQ multiplex PCR; TCRdb stores just in-frame clones and leaves some out. The data show about 750,000 clones, 92% seen once. Terminally differentiated effector memory CD45RA+ cells were excluded by CCR7 positive selection of CD45RO-negative cells. The material sequenced was naive CD8+ T cells sorted from blood. The receptors derive from a man aged 25-45 years in good health.

Comments on this clone: Other DNA sequences within the sample encode an identical CDR3. The genes are TRBV27 and TRBJ2-7; no clear D gene. With 2 bases removed from V and 5 bases from J, the gap between germline ends came to 7 bases. This CDR3 contains 12 residues. Germline V lookup: CDR1 MNHEY, CDR2 SMNVEV (reference sequence). The CDR3 DNA follows: TGTGCCAGCAGTTTAATTGGGGACGAGCAGTACTTC. Translated, it gives CASSLIGDEQYF.

The genes are TRBV7-9 and TRBJ2-2; D is unclear. Germline V gives CDR1 SEHNR, CDR2 FQNEAQ (reference sequence). Trimming took 4 bases from V and 3 from J, leaving 15 bases between them. CDR3 length equals 16 residues. CDR3 DNA: TGTGCCAGCAGCTCGCCGTTAGCCCGGTACACCGGGGAGCTGTTTTTT. This gives the protein CASSSPLARYTGELFF.

The V call is TRBV19, the J call TRBJ2-3; D perhaps matches TRBD2 (5 bases). The germline V gene has CDR1 LNHDA and CDR2 SQIVND (reference sequence). This CDR3 has 13 amino acids. This CDR3 is CASGNIGTDTQYF. For the CDR3, the DNA is TGTGCGTCCGGGAACATTGGCACAGATACGCAGTATTTT.

This rearrangement joins TRBV28 to TRBJ2-7; 12 bases map to TRBD1. This CDR3 region has 15 residues. The V and J ends lost 4 bases and 3 bases, in that order; junction bases with no gene match: 4. Germline V gene lookup returns CDR1 MDHEN and CDR2 SYDVKM. The CDR3 protein is CASSCRDRGHYEQYF. The CDR3 nucleotides read TGTGCCAGCAGTTGCCGGGACAGGGGGCACTACGAGCAGTACTTC. Complete variable domain (other parts from reference TRBV28 and TRBJ2-7): DVKVTQSSRYLVKRTGEKVFLECVQDMDHENMFWYRQDPGLGLRLIYFSYDVKMKEKGDIPEGYSVSREKKERFSLILESASTNQTSMYLCASSCRDRGHYEQYFGPGTRLTVT.

J is TRBJ2-1 and V is TRBV29-1, with 8 nucleotides matching TRBD1. The germline CDR1 and CDR2 sequences are SQVTM and ANQGSEA. There are 17 residues in the CDR3. J gave up 6 bases and V 2 bases, and 15 bases lay outside the gene matches. The CDR3 sequence: CSVEIGRGRIVPNEQFF. DNA for the CDR3: TGCAGCGTTGAAATCGGCAGGGGGCGGATTGTTCCCAATGAGCAGTTCTTC.

The CDR3 loop is CASSIFDGGGQPQHF. Written as DNA, the CDR3 is TGTGCCAGTAGTATATTTGACGGCGGCGGACAGCCCCAGCATTTT. The chain couples TRBV19 to TRBJ1-5; no reliable D call. This CDR3 is 15 amino acids long. The ends were cut back, 2 bases at V and 7 bases at J, with 15 bases in the middle. Germline assignment: CDR1 LNHDA and CDR2 SQIVND (reference sequence).

The CDR3 region is CASSVTATLSRNEQFF. The CDR3 DNA sequence: TGTGCCAGCAGCGTAACGGCTACCCTCTCGCGGAATGAGCAGTTCTTC. The gene calls are TRBV9 and TRBJ2-1; D is undetermined. The CDR3 runs 16 residues. Germline V gene sequence: CDR1 SGDLS, CDR2 YYNGEE. V lost 1 base and J lost 7, with 18 bases in between.

The chain uses TRBV2 and TRBJ2-5; D may be TRBD1 (5 bases). Germline CDR1 SNHLY, CDR2 FYNNEI. This CDR3 spans 15 amino acids. Deletions cut 9 bases from V and 1 base from J, with 18 bases between. The CDR3 protein is CASPKGQETQETQYF. In DNA form, the CDR3 reads TGTGCCAGTCCCAAGGGGCAGGAAACCCAAGAGACCCAGTACTTC.

The V gene is TRBV4-2, the J gene TRBJ2-3, with 7 bases matching TRBD2. From germline, CDR1 is LGHNA and CDR2 YNFKEQ. The V gene end was trimmed by 3 bases and the J gene end by 5 bases; junction bases not matched to a gene: 5. The CDR3 extends over 14 amino acids. In DNA form, the CDR3 reads TGTGCCAGCAGCCAGGACCGGGGGGAAGATACGCAGTATTTT. This encodes CASSQDRGEDTQYF.

V and J are TRBV2 and TRBJ2-5; 10 nucleotides match TRBD2. The CDR3 runs 16 residues. V shed 7 bases, J shed 0 bases, and the junction held 8 bases outside the gene matches. Looked up from germline, CDR1 is SNHLY and CDR2 is FYNNEI. CDR3 region: CASIPLLAGYQETQYF. Written as DNA, the CDR3 is TGTGCCAGCATCCCCCTACTAGCGGGATACCAAGAGACCCAGTACTTC.

The genes are TRBV5-6 and TRBJ2-3; D uncertain. Germline CDR1 SGHDT, CDR2 YYEEEE. The ends were cut back, 0 bases at V and 3 bases at J, with 8 bases in the middle. The CDR3 extends over 14 amino acids. CDR3 in amino acids: CASSLVWQTDTQYF. The CDR3 coding sequence is TGTGCCAGCAGCTTGGTATGGCAGACAGATACGCAGTATTTT.

This clone was picked up one time. Other DNA sequences within the sample encode an identical CDR3. This chain uses TRBV28 with TRBJ2-7; perhaps TRBD1 as D (5 bases). The V end was cut by 3 bases, the J end by 4 bases, with 7 bases between. The CDR3 is 12 residues long. CDR1 and CDR2 from the germline V gene are MDHEN and SYDVKM. CDR3 DNA: TGTGCCAGCAGTTTGACAGATTACGAGCAGTACTTC. As protein: CASSLTDYEQYF.

This chain connects TRBV27 to TRBJ1-1; the D gene is possibly TRBD1 (5 bases). Trimming shortened V by 0 bases and J by 1 base, and 9 bases separated the two germline ends. The length of the CDR3 is 15 residues. Looked up from germline, CDR1 is MNHEY and CDR2 is SMNVEV (reference sequence). This CDR3 reads CASSLSEGTNTEAFF. The CDR3 bases are TGTGCCAGCAGTTTATCGGAAGGGACGAACACTGAAGCTTTCTTT.

The genes are TRBV6-4 and TRBJ2-6, with D uncertain. The CDR3 spans 14 residues. The germline V and J ends were trimmed by 5 bases and 2 bases, with 7 bases remaining between them. The germline CDR1 and CDR2 sequences are MRHNA and SNTAGT. The CDR3 region has the DNA TGTGCCAGCAGTCTGTACCCTGGGGCCAACGTCCTGACTTTC. This encodes CASSLYPGANVLTF.

V and J are TRBV10-1 and TRBJ2-7; D is unresolved. This CDR3 is 14 amino acids long. V was trimmed by 2 bases and J by 2 bases, leaving 10 bases between them. Germline V CDR1 and CDR2: WNHNN, SYGVQD (reference sequence). CDR3 bases: TGCGCCAGCAGTGAGGCGGACGGAACCTACGAGCAGTACTTC. This gives the protein CASSEADGTYEQYF.

The genes are TRBV6-4 and TRBJ2-1, with D unresolved. Trimming shortened V by 5 bases and J by 8 bases, and 10 bases separated the two germline ends. This CDR3 region has 12 residues. CDR1 is MRHNA and CDR2 is SNTAGT in the germline V gene. The CDR3 DNA reads as TGTGCCAGCAGTCCCTCCGGCCATGAGCAGTTCTTC. Translated: CASSPSGHEQFF.

With respect to this clone: A single base is all that separates this from a far larger clone, so a read error is likely. The same CDR3 is also encoded by other DNA sequences in this sample. V gene TRBV5-4 combines with J gene TRBJ2-1, with a possible D match to TRBD2 (7 bases). Germline values: CDR1 SGHNT, CDR2 YYREEE (reference sequence). This CDR3 contains 16 residues. This CDR3 is CASSPSRGDKYNEQFF. CDR3 DNA: TGTGCCAGCAGCCCCAGTCGGGGGGACAAATACAATGAACAGTTCTTC.

This chain links TRBV6-1 with TRBJ2-5; 7 bases are a match to TRBD1. The V gene's germline CDR1 is MNHNS and CDR2 SASEGT. The CDR3 totals 14 residues. Trimming removed 3 bases from V and 5 bases from J; junction bases left unmatched: 6. The CDR3 coding sequence is TGTGCCAGCAGTGACAGGGGGTCGGGGGAGACCCAGTACTTC. Translated, it gives CASSDRGSGETQYF.

V is TRBV10-3 and J is TRBJ1-3; 7 bases match TRBD1. The V segment lost 7 bases and the J segment 4 bases; nucleotides outside the gene matches: 10. The CDR3 loop spans 15 amino acids. The germline CDR1 and CDR2 sequences are ENHRY and SYGVKD. CDR3 protein: CAINGGGGSGNTIYF. CDR3 DNA sequence: TGTGCCATCAATGGAGGGGGCGGCTCCGGAAACACCATATATTTT.

Concerning this clone itself: Different DNA sequences within this sample yield the same CDR3. The chain employs TRBV9 and TRBJ2-3, with 10 bases lining up with TRBD2. CDR3 length: 15 amino acids. Germline V gene lookup returns CDR1 SGDLS and CDR2 YYNGEE. V shed 4 bases, J shed 1 base, and the junction held 3 bases outside the gene matches. The CDR3 bases are TGTGCCAGCAGCCCAGGGACTAGCGGCACAGATACGCAGTATTTT. Translated: CASSPGTSGTDTQYF.